This T cell receptor beta chain originates from a study of T cells in lung cancer brain metastases. Whole-study context: No interval therapy was given to about 90% of the 20 patients.

Patients had resection for synchronous oligometastatic disease or delayed recurrence of a solitary brain metastasis. Roughly five deparaffinized, unstained roughly 10 um sections supplied tumor areas macrodissected using marked H&E slides as a guide. Per the germline V gene, CDR1 is MGHDK and CDR2 is SYGVNS. V lost 3 bases, J lost 0 bases, and 5 bases lay in between. The CDR3 covers 13 residues. Paired samples had equal genomic DNA input, ranging roughly 2 to 5 ug. The data were produced by immunoSEQ multiplex PCR, yet TCRdb's version contains in-frame clones alone and is incomplete. This sample has about 4,800 clones, with 87% found just once.

Material: tumor tissue from the primary lung tumor. The chain links TRBV25-1 to TRBJ1-1, with D unclear. This TCR was sampled from a woman aged 45 to 65 with non-small cell lung cancer. The chain's CDR3 is CASSDHMNTEAFF. In DNA form, the CDR3 reads TGTGCCAGCAGTGACCATATGAACACTGAAGCTTTCTTT.